These 4 T cell receptor beta chains came from one sample sequenced in a study of cytomegalovirus exposure and HLA in healthy donors. The PCR was carried out with 60 Vbeta primers and 13 Jbeta primers. The repertoire was sequenced with immunoSEQ multiplex PCR; TCRdb's copy has only in-frame clones and lacks some. The sample holds fewer than 90,000 clones, roughly 78% seen once. The material sequenced was PBMCs. The receptors here all came from a male donor in good health and CMV-seropositive.

This chain uses TRBV10-2 with TRBJ2-1; TRBD2 matches 7 bases. CDR3 length: 13 residues. After removal of 6 bases from V and 12 bases from J, the junction contained 11 bases not matched to a gene. From germline, CDR1 is WSHSY and CDR2 SAAADI. This chain's CDR3 is CASSALTSVGQFF. CDR3 DNA: TGCGCCAGCAGCGCCCTAACTAGCGTGGGGCAGTTCTTC.

The rearrangement links TRBV6-5 to TRBJ2-5, with TRBD1 as a possible D gene (7 bases). CDR3 length: 14 residues. V lost 5 bases to trimming and J lost 6 bases, with 16 bases between them. Per the germline V gene, CDR1 is MNHEY and CDR2 is SVGAGI. The chain's CDR3 is CASSVRDSGQTQYF. The CDR3 nucleotides read TGTGCCAGCAGTGTCCGGGACAGCGGGCAGACCCAGTACTTC.

A word on this clone: A single base separates this from a much larger clone, so it may be a read error. V and J are TRBV5-1 and TRBJ2-7; 11 nucleotides match TRBD1. V lost 5 bases to trimming and J lost 3 bases; unmatched junction nucleotides: 4. CDR3 length: 14 residues. CDR1 and CDR2 (germline): SGHRS, YFSETQ. CDR3 in amino acids: CASRPGTGGYEQYF. The CDR3, as DNA: TGCGCCAGCAGACCCGGGACAGGGGGCTACGAGCAGTACTTC.

This clone showed up many times. The rearrangement uses TRBV6-4 and TRBJ2-3; the D gene is possibly TRBD2 (5 bases). The CDR3 consists of 14 residues. Germline loops: CDR1 MRHNA, CDR2 SNTAGT. Trimming cost V 0 bases and J 1 base, with 5 bases left between them. The CDR3 is CASSDSGGTDTQYF. For the CDR3, the DNA is TGTGCCAGCAGTGACTCGGGAGGCACAGATACGCAGTATTTT.